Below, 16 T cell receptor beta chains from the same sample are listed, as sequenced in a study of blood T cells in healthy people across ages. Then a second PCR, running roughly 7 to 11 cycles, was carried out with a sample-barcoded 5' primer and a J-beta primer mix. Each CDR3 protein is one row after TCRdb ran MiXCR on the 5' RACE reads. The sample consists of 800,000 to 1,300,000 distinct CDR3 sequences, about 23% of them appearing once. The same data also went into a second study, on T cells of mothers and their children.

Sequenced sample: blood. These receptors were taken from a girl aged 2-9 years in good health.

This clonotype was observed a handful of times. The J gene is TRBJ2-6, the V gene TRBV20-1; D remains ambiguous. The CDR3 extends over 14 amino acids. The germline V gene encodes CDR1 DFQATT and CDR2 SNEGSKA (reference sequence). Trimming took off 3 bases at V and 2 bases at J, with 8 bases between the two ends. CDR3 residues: CSASTDPGANVLTF. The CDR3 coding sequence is TGCAGTGCTAGTACGGACCCTGGGGCCAACGTCCTGACTTTC.

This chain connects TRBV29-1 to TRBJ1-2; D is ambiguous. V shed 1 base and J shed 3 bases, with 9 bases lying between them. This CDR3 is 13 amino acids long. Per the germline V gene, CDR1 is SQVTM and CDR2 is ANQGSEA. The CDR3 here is CSVEGGNDYGYTF. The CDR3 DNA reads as TGCAGCGTTGAAGGGGGTAACGACTATGGCTACACCTTC.

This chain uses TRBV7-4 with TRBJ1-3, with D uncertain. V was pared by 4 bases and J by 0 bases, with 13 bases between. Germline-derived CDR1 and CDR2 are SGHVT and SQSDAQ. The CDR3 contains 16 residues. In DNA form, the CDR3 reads TGTGCCAGCAGCTCCCCGGCGGCTAGCTCTGGAAACACCATATATTTT. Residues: CASSSPAASSGNTIYF.

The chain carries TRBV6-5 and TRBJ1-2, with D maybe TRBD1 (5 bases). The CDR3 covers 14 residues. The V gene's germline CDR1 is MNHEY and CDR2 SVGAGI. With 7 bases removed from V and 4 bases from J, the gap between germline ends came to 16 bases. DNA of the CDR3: TGTGCCAGCACTCCAGGTGTGGACATCTATGGCTACACCTTC. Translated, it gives CASTPGVDIYGYTF.

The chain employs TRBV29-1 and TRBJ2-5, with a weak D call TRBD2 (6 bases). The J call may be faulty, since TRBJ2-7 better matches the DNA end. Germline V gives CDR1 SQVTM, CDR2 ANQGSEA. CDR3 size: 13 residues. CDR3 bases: TGCAGCGCGATAGGGGCGGGACTCTACGAGCAGTACTTC. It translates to CSAIGAGLYEQYF.

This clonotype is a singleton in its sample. The CDR3 region has the DNA TGTGCGGGCGGGCCTCCCATCGCAGGGGAGACCCAGTACTTC. Translation gives CAGGPPIAGETQYF. V gene TRBV6-2 or TRBV6-3 combines with J gene TRBJ2-5; either TRBD1 or TRBD2 may fit D (5 bases each). The CDR3 is made up of 14 amino acids. Germline V gene data show CDR1 as MNHEY and CDR2 as SVGEGT.

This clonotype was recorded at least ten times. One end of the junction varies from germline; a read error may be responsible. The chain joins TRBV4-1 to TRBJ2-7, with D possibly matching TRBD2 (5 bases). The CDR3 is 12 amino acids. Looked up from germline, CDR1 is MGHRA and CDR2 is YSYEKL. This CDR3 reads CASSQRGYEQYF. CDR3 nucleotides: TGTGCCAGCAGCCAACGGGGCTACGAGCAGTACTTC.

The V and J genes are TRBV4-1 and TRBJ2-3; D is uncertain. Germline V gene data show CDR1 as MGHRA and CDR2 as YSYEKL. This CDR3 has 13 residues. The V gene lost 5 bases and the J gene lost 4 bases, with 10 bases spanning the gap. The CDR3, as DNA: TGCGCCAGCAGCTGTCAATTTCCAGATACGCAGTATTTT. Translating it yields CASSCQFPDTQYF.

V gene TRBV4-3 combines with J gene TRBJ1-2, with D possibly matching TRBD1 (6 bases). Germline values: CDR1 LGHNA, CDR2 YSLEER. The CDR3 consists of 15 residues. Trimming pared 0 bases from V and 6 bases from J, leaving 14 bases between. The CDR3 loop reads CASSQDSGGLDGYTF. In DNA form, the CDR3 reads TGCGCCAGCAGCCAAGATTCGGGGGGCCTTGATGGCTACACCTTC.

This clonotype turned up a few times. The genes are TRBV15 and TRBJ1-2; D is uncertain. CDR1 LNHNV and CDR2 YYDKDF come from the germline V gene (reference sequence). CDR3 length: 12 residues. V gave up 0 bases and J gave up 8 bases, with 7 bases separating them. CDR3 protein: CATSRDDMGYTF. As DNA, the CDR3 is TGTGCCACCAGCAGAGATGATATGGGCTACACCTTC. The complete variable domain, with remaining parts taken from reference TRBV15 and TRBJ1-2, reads DAMVIQNPRYQVTQFGKPVTLSCSQTLNHNVMYWYQQKSSQAPKLLFHYYDKDFNNEADTPDNFQSRRPNTSFCFLDIRSPGLGDTAMYLCATSRDDMGYTFGSGTRLTVV.

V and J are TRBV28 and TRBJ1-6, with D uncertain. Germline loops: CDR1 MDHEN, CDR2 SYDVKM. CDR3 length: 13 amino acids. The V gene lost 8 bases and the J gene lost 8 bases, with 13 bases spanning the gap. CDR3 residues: CASGYKAYSPLHF. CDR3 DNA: TGTGCCAGCGGTTATAAGGCATATTCACCCCTCCACTTT.

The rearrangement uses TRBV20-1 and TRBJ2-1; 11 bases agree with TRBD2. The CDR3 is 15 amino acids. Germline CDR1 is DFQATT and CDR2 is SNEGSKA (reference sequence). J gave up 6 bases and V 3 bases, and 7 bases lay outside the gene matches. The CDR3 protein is CSASVTSGVFNEQFF. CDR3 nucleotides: TGCAGTGCTAGCGTGACTAGCGGGGTATTCAATGAGCAGTTCTTC.

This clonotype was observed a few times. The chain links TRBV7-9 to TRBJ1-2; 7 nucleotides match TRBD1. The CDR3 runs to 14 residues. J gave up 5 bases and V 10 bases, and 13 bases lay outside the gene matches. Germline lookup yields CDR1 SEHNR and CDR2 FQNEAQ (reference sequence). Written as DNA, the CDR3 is TGTGCCACAGACAGGGCACTTAGTTTTTATGGCTACACCTTC. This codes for CATDRALSFYGYTF.

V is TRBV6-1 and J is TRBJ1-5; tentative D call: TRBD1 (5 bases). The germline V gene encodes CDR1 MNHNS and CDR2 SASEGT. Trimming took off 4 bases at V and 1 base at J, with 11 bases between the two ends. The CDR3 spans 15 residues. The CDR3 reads CASSAQGMSNQPQHF. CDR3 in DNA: TGTGCCAGCAGTGCCCAGGGAATGAGCAATCAGCCCCAGCATTTT.

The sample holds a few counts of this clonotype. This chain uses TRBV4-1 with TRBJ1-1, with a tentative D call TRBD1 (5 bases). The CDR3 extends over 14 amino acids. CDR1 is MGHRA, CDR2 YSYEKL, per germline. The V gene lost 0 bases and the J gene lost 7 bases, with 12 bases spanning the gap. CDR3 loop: CASSQDRGGDEAFF. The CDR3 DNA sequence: TGCGCCAGCAGCCAAGACCGTGGAGGGGATGAAGCTTTCTTT.

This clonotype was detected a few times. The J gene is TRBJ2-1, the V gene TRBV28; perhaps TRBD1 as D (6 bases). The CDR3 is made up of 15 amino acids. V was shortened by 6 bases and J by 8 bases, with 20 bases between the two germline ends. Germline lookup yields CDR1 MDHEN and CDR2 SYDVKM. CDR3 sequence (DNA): TGTGCCAGCAGCTCACAGGGAAGATTGGTCTATGAGCAGTTCTTC. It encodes CASSSQGRLVYEQFF.